This T cell receptor beta chain comes out of a study of neurological immune-mediated disorders. Per the germline V gene, CDR1 is SGHTA and CDR2 is FQGNSA. The CDR3 has 14 residues. The V and J ends lost 4 bases and 7 bases, in that order; junction bases with no gene match: 3. This clonotype occurred many times. The authors produced cDNA by 5'RACE using 10-nucleotide random UMIs. MiXCR, run by TCRdb on the 5' RACE reads, gives a single entry per CDR3 protein. The sample has over 25,000 distinct CDR3 sequences, 9% to 13% seen once; the top ten hold about 5.8%. The unsorted libraries were made from 2 million PBMCs kept at -80 C.

This TCR derives from an older woman in good health. The chain joins TRBV7-2 to TRBJ1-6, with 8 bases that match TRBD1. The specimen was PBMCs. The CDR3 spells CASSSGQDNSPLHF. CDR3 DNA sequence: TGTGCCAGCAGCTCGGGACAGGACAATTCACCCCTCCACTTT.